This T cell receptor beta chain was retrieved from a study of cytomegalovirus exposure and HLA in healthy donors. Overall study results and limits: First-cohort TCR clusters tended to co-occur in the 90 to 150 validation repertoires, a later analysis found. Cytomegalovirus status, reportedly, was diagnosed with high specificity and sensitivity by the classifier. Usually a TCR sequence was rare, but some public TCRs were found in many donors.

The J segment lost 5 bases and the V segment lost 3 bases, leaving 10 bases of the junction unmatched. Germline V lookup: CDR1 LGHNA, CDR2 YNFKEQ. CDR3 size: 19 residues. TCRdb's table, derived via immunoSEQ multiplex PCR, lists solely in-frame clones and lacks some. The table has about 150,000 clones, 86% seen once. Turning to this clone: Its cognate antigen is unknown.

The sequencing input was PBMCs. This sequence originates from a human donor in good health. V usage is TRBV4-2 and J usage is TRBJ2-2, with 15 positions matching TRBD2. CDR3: CASSHRTSGRVTGTGELFF. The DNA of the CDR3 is TGTGCCAGCAGCCACCGGACTAGCGGGAGGGTGACGGGGACCGGGGAGCTGTTTTTT.